Listed here is a single T cell receptor (beta chain). Trimming removed 0 bases at V and 3 bases at J, with 9 bases between. Looked up from germline, CDR1 is ENHRY and CDR2 is SYGVKD. The CDR3 runs to 15 residues. These data are taken from a study of shared clonotypes between healthy human individuals. Genomic DNA of each subset was evenly split across several immunoSEQ plates. Only in-frame clones appear in the TCRdb table, and some are missing; sequencing was by immunoSEQ multiplex PCR. The table includes about 1 million clones, roughly 80% detected once. The source is a man between 18 and 35 years old in good health. Sequenced sample: memory CD4+ T cells sorted from blood. As to subset: CD45RA-negative fraction. The chain recombines TRBV10-3 with TRBJ2-1, with a weak D call TRBD2 (6 bases). The CDR3 protein is CAISESGGIYNEQFF. CDR3 in DNA: TGTGCCATCAGTGAGTCGGGGGGTATCTACAATGAGCAGTTCTTC.